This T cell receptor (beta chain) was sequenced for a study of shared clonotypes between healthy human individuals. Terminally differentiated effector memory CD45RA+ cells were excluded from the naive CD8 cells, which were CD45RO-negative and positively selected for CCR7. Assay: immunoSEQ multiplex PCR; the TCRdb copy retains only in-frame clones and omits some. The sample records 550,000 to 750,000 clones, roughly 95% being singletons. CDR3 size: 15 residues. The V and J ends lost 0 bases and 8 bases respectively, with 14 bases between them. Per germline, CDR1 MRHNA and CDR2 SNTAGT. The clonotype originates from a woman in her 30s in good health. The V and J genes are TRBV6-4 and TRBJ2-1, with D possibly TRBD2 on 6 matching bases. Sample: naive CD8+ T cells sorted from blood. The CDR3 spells CASSDSPMRLDEQFF. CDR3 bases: TGTGCCAGCAGTGACTCACCAATGAGACTAGATGAGCAGTTCTTC.